This section outlines one T cell receptor beta chain sequence together with its context. The clone's antigen remains unknown. No quality values exist for individual bases; no much larger clone is one base distant. This sample is drawn from a study of human T cells and chemical hapten exposure (dated by TCRdb to 2020 to 2022). For the study in its entirety: For sensitization, 2% DPC in acetone was applied to a 2 cm by 2 cm area of upper inner arm skin. Weekly therapeutic DPC doses were additionally applied to the scalp of patients throughout the roughly 26-week study period. Patch testing was done on the upper back using Finn chambers containing 0.01% DPC, and results were scored after 6 days according to International Contact Dermatitis Research Group standards. The patient cohort, mostly female, included alopecia areata with under or over 50% scalp involvement, alopecia totalis and alopecia universalis. Libraries were combined into a pool for sequencing, and differences in TCR yield between samples came mainly from small differences in library volumes within the pool. In alopecia patients, the study followed how the peripheral blood TCR repertoire changed in vivo over primary and secondary sensitization to diphenylcyclopropenone (DPC), a hapten. Blood samples were taken from patients before sensitization (week 0) and then at 2, 6 and about 24 weeks after DPC sensitization. Twenty-nine alopecia patients provided blood for TCR sequencing at one to four time points (pre-sensitization, 2, 6 and 24 weeks).

The time point label for this specimen denotes: patch test 3, about 24 weeks after DPC sensitization. Taken with the paper, the label for treatment or condition translates to: therapeutic diphenylcyclopropenone sensitization with weekly scalp DPC. At every patch-test visit, the blood draw took place before the patch test was put on. To be eligible, patients had to be aged 18 to 70, diagnosed with alopecia and judged suitable for DPC therapy, while pregnant patients were excluded. Total RNA was extracted from unfractionated whole blood collected in Tempus Blood RNA tubes. Trimming at the junction amounts to 1 base on V and 4 bases on J, and the germline ends lie 8 bases apart. Based on the germline V gene, the CDR1 and CDR2 sequences are LGHNA and YSLEER. Inclusive of the bounding cysteine and phenylalanine, the CDR3 is 14 residues long. The DNA shown is the 42-base CDR3, in frame from base 1. The library was produced with RACE. TCRdb records NextSeq 500 as the sequencer. Library preparation attached unique molecular identifiers to individual cDNA molecules for quantitative, reproducible TCR counting. Both TCR alpha and TCR beta chains were sequenced from each blood RNA sample. The authors' analysis ran thus. Samples had a median of approximately 93,000 TCRs, with a range from about 23,224 to 750,000. V, J and CDR3 annotation of the TCR reads was performed with the Decombinator software suite. Every sample was subsampled to the same number of TCRs (28,000) for the PS versus PT1 abundance plots. Expanded TCRs were defined as absent before sensitization and observed at least eight times at the 2-week time point. TCRdb reran the public reads through fastp at Q25 and MiXCR, keeping productive beta chains. Every entry covers one CDR3 protein and lists the most common genes and DNA from its rows. In this record, the V and J calls reflect TCRdb's handling and not the investigators' own analysis. This sample lists about 170,000 distinct CDR3 sequences; around a quarter were detected once. About 2% of the sample is held by the ten biggest clonotypes.

What the authors observed across the whole study: DPC sensitization did not change the number of TCRs with a frequency above 1 in 1000, and there was no evidence of changes in global repertoire structure. Repeated subsampling changed both the strength of the expansion versus patch-test correlation and the threshold at which that correlation became significant. Patch test score correlated positively with the number of PT1 expanded TCRs, reaching significance at thresholds 8, 16 and 32 but not at 4. All patients had alopecia, a presumed autoimmune disease, so their immune response might differ from that of healthy individuals. Expanded TCRs formed significantly more large CDR3 similarity clusters than pre-sensitization or healthy control sets, consistent with antigen-driven responses.

Specimen: whole blood, collected in connection with sensitization to the hapten diphenylcyclopropenone (DPC). The rearrangement combines TRBV4-3 with TRBJ2-1, with no confident D gene call. The receptor comes from a woman aged 18-30 years with alopecia areata. Some clones in this sample may be carry-over from other donors' samples. The CDR3 reads as follows: CASSQVVVYNEQFF. In nucleotide form, the sequence is TGCGCCAGCAGCCAAGTGGTGGTATACAATGAGCAGTTCTTC.